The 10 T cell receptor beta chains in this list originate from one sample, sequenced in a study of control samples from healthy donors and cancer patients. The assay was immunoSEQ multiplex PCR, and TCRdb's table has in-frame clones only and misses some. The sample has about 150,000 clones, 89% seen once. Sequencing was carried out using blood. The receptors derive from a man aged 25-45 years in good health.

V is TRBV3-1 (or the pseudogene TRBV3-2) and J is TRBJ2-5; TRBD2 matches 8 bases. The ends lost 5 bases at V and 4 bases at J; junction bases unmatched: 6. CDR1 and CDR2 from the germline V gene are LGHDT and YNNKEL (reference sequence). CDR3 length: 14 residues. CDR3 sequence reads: CASSARGGPETQYF. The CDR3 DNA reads TGTGCCAGCAGCGCTCGCGGGGGGCCAGAGACCCAGTACTTC.

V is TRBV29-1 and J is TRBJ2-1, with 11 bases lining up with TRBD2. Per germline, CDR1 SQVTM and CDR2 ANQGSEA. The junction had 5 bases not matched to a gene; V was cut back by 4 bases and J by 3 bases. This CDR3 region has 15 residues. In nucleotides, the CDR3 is TGCAGCGTTGGTCTAGCGGGGGGCCTCTACAATGAGCAGTTCTTC. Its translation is CSVGLAGGLYNEQFF.

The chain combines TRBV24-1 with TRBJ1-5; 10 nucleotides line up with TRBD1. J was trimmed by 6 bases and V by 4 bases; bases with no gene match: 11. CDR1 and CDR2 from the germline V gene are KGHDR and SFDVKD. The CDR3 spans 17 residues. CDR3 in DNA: TGTGCCACCAGTGACCAATCGACAGGGGGCGCAGGTCAGCCCCAGCATTTT. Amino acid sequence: CATSDQSTGGAGQPQHF.

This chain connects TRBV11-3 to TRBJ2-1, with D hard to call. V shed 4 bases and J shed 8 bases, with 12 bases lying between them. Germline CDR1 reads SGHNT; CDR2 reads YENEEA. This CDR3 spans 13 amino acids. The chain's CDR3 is CASSWPREDEQFF. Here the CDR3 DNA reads TGTGCCAGCAGCTGGCCCCGAGAGGATGAGCAGTTCTTC.

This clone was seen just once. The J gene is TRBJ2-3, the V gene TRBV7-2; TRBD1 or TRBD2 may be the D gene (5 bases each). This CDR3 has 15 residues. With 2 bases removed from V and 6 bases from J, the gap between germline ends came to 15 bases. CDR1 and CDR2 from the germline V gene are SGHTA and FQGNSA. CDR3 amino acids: CASSLTGQHGDTQYF. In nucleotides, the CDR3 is TGTGCCAGCAGCTTAACGGGGCAGCATGGGGATACGCAGTATTTT.

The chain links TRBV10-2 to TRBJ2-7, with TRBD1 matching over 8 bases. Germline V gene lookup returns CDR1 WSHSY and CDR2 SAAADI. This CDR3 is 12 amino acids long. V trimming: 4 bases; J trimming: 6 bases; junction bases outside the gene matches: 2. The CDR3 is CASSGTGSEQYF. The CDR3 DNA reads TGCGCCAGCAGTGGGACAGGGTCCGAGCAGTACTTC.

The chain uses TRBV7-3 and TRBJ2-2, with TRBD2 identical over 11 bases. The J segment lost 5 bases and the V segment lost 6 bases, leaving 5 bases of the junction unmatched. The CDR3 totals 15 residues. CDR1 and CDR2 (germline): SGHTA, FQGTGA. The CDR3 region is CASRLGTSGTGELFF. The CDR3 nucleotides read TGTGCCAGCAGACTCGGGACTAGCGGAACCGGGGAGCTGTTTTTT.

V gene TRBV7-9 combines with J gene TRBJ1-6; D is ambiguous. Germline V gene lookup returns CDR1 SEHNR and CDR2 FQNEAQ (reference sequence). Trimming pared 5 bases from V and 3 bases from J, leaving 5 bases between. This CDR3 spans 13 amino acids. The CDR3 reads CASSLNYNSPLHF. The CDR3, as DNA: TGTGCCAGCAGCCTGAACTATAATTCACCCCTCCACTTT.

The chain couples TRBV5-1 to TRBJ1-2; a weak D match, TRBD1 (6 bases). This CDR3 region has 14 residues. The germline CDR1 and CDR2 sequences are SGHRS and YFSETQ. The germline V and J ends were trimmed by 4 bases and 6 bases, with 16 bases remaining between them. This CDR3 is CASSPGGGIDGYTF. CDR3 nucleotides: TGCGCCAGCAGCCCGGGAGGGGGGATCGATGGCTACACCTTC.

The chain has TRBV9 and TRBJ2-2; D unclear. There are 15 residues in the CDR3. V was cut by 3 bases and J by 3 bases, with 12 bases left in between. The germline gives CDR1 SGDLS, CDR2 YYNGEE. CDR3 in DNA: TGTGCCAGCAGCGCCCTATCGGCGGACACCGGGGAGCTGTTTTTT. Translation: CASSALSADTGELFF.